The next 24 T cell receptor beta chains were all read from a single sample in a study of radiation and T cells in renal cell carcinoma. Time point in this sample: baseline pretreatment blood. Treatment of the sample: 15 Gy SBRT to primary tumor, nephrectomy 4 weeks later. Sequenced by immunoSEQ multiplex PCR; TCRdb stores in-frame clones only, minus some. This table has about 49,000 clones, about 80% appearing once. The sequences come from blood, collected from a patient whose treatment included radiotherapy and nephrectomy. The receptors come from a woman in her 70s with renal cell carcinoma.

This clone was observed a few times. CDR3 residues: CASQPGLGDLEAFF. In DNA form, the CDR3 reads TGTGCCAGCCAGCCCGGGCTCGGGGACCTTGAAGCTTTCTTT. The V gene is TRBV6-5, the J gene TRBJ1-1, with D tentatively TRBD1 (5 bases). The germline V gene has CDR1 MNHEY and CDR2 SVGAGI. The V and J ends lost 8 bases and 7 bases respectively, with 20 bases between them. The CDR3 spans 14 residues.

The V and J genes are TRBV6-5 and TRBJ2-7; possibly TRBD2 for D (6 bases). CDR1 is MNHEY and CDR2 is SVGAGI in the germline V gene. The CDR3 totals 14 residues. V lost 2 bases and J lost 1, with 9 bases in between. CDR3 bases: TGTGCCAGCAGTTACGCTAGCGTTTCCTACGAGCAGTACTTC. The encoded protein is CASSYASVSYEQYF.

The V call is TRBV7-9, the J call TRBJ1-2; 8 nucleotides match TRBD1. Germline trimming cut 3 bases from V and 5 bases from J; bases unmatched to any gene: 2. The CDR3 is made up of 13 amino acids. Germline CDR1 and CDR2: SEHNR and FQNEAQ (reference sequence). The CDR3 is CASSFTGGYGYTF. CDR3 coding DNA: TGTGCCAGCAGCTTTACAGGGGGTTATGGCTACACCTTC.

This clone showed up just a few times. V is TRBV6-5 and J is TRBJ1-1; TRBD1 is a possible D gene (5 bases). This CDR3 contains 13 residues. Trimming left V 6 bases short and J 4 bases short, with 12 bases between. Germline V gene sequence: CDR1 MNHEY, CDR2 SVGAGI. CDR3 amino acids: CASSRKGTTEAFF. As DNA, the CDR3 is TGTGCCAGCAGCAGAAAGGGGACCACTGAAGCTTTCTTT.

This chain uses TRBV19 with TRBJ1-2; unclear D gene. The V gene lost 3 bases and the J gene lost 1 base, with 6 bases spanning the gap. The germline CDR1 and CDR2 sequences are LNHDA and SQIVND (reference sequence). CDR3 length equals 13 residues. CDR3 in DNA: TGTGCCAGTAGTATCAGGAATAACTATGGCTACACCTTC. Its translation is CASSIRNNYGYTF. The whole variable domain, filled in from reference TRBV19 and TRBJ1-2, reads DGGITQSPKYLFRKEGQNVTLSCEQNLNHDAMYWYRQDPGQGLRLIYYSQIVNDFQKGDIAEGYSVSREKKESFPLTVTSAQKNPTAFYLCASSIRNNYGYTFGSGTRLTVV.

The gene calls are TRBV7-2 and TRBJ2-4; 14 bases align to TRBD2. There are 19 residues in the CDR3. Trimming at V came to 4 bases and at J to 0 bases, leaving 8 bases not matched to a gene. The germline V gene encodes CDR1 SGHTA and CDR2 FQGNSA. CDR3 region: CASSSAGLAGVRAKNIQYF. The CDR3 coding sequence is TGTGCCAGCAGCTCCGCGGGACTAGCGGGAGTTCGAGCCAAAAACATTCAGTACTTC.

The chain is built from TRBV4-1 and TRBJ2-1; D may be TRBD1 (7 bases). The length of the CDR3 is 16 residues. CDR1 MGHRA and CDR2 YSYEKL come from the germline V gene. The V end lost 1 base, the J end lost 3 bases, and 13 bases lay between the germline ends. CDR3 sequence (DNA): TGCGCCAGCAGCCAAGTCGTCAGGGGGGACTACAATGAGCAGTTCTTC. Translated: CASSQVVRGDYNEQFF.

This chain joins TRBV2 and TRBJ2-3, with D uncertain. The V gene's germline CDR1 is SNHLY and CDR2 FYNNEI. Trimming removed 7 bases from V and 0 bases from J, with 11 bases in between. This CDR3 comprises 14 residues. This chain's CDR3 is CASKESWSTDTQYF. CDR3 nucleotide sequence: TGTGCCAGCAAAGAGAGTTGGAGCACAGATACGCAGTATTTT.

The rearrangement links TRBV2 to TRBJ1-5; D may be TRBD1 (5 bases). This CDR3 has 13 amino acids. The V and J ends lost 5 bases and 1 base respectively, with 6 bases between them. Germline V CDR1 and CDR2: SNHLY, FYNNEI. The CDR3 sequence: CASSWDSNQPQHF. The CDR3 DNA is TGTGCCAGCAGTTGGGACAGCAATCAGCCCCAGCATTTT.

Here the CDR3 reads CASSDRGNTYEQYF. The DNA of the CDR3 is TGTGCCAGCAGTGACAGGGGCAACACCTACGAGCAGTACTTC. The V gene is TRBV2, the J gene TRBJ2-7; the D gene is possibly TRBD1 (6 bases). Trimming took off 3 bases at V and 2 bases at J, with 11 bases between the two ends. Germline CDR1 and CDR2: SNHLY and FYNNEI. The CDR3 consists of 14 residues.

The CDR3 sequence: CASSTDRNTEAFF. DNA of the CDR3: TGTGCCAGTAGTACCGACAGAAACACTGAAGCTTTCTTT. The chain is built from TRBV19 and TRBJ1-1; perhaps TRBD1 as D (5 bases). Looked up from germline, CDR1 is LNHDA and CDR2 is SQIVND (reference sequence). CDR3 length: 13 residues. V lost 4 bases to trimming and J lost 2 bases, with 8 bases between them.

The sample holds a few counts of this clone. The V and J genes are TRBV27 and TRBJ2-3; 14 bases are shared with TRBD2. The CDR3 runs 16 residues. CDR1 is MNHEY, CDR2 SMNVEV, per germline (reference sequence). V dropped 6 bases and J dropped 1; count of bases not matched to a gene: 3. The CDR3 protein is CASSGLAGGGTDTQYF. The CDR3, as DNA: TGTGCCAGCAGCGGACTAGCGGGAGGCGGCACAGATACGCAGTATTTT.

V usage is TRBV5-6 and J usage is TRBJ2-7; D gene ambiguous. This CDR3 comprises 13 residues. V gave up 0 bases and J gave up 11 bases, with 15 bases separating them. Per the germline V gene, CDR1 is SGHDT and CDR2 is YYEEEE. DNA for the CDR3: TGTGCCAGCAGCTTGGGGACCGCAGGAAGAGAGTACTTC. Encoded protein: CASSLGTAGREYF.

The V gene is TRBV7-9, the J gene TRBJ1-1; D remains ambiguous. This CDR3 has 14 amino acids. Germline V gives CDR1 SEHNR, CDR2 FQNEAQ (reference sequence). V dropped 2 bases and J dropped 1 base, with 8 bases sitting between them. The CDR3 sequence is CASSLSAENTEAFF. The CDR3 region has the DNA TGTGCCAGCAGCTTATCAGCGGAGAACACTGAAGCTTTCTTT.

As DNA, the CDR3 is TGTGCCAGTAGTAAGAACACCCAAGAGACCCAGTACTTC. Translating gives CASSKNTQETQYF. The rearrangement uses TRBV19 and TRBJ2-5; D remains unclear. The CDR3 sequence is 13 residues long. Germline lookup yields CDR1 LNHDA and CDR2 SQIVND (reference sequence). Trimming took off 4 bases at V and 1 base at J, with 7 bases between the two ends.

This chain joins TRBV7-3 and TRBJ2-3; no definite D call. Germline lookup yields CDR1 SGHTA and CDR2 FQGTGA. V was pared by 0 bases and J by 4 bases, with 11 bases between. This CDR3 has 15 residues. The CDR3 loop reads CASSLTWGTSDTQYF. DNA of the CDR3: TGTGCCAGCAGCTTAACGTGGGGAACCTCAGATACGCAGTATTTT.

V gene TRBV5-5 combines with J gene TRBJ1-2, with D unresolved. Germline CDR1 reads SGHKS; CDR2 reads YYEKEE (reference sequence). This CDR3 is built from 15 residues. V gave up 1 base and J gave up 0 bases, with 10 bases separating them. This CDR3 is CASSLLGRPNYGYTF. In nucleotides, the CDR3 is TGTGCCAGCAGCTTGTTGGGCAGACCTAACTATGGCTACACCTTC. Full variable domain (rest looked up from reference TRBV5-5 and TRBJ1-2): DAGVTQSPTHLIKTRGQQVTLRCSPISGHKSVSWYQQVLGQGPQFIFQYYEKEERGRGNFPDRFSARQFPNYSSELNVNALLLGDSALYLCASSLLGRPNYGYTFGSGTRLTVV.

The chain joins TRBV11-2 to TRBJ2-6; no clear D gene. V was pared by 1 base and J by 4 bases, with 11 bases between. The CDR3 is made up of 16 amino acids. CDR1 is SGHAT and CDR2 is FQNNGV in the germline V gene. In nucleotides, the CDR3 is TGTGCCAGCAGCTTAGCGGCTACTTGGGGGGCCAACGTCCTGACTTTC. Translation gives CASSLAATWGANVLTF.

The rearrangement uses TRBV7-9 and TRBJ2-6; D gene ambiguous. The germline V gene encodes CDR1 SEHNR and CDR2 FQNEAQ (reference sequence). Between the trimmed V and J ends, which lost 7 bases and 0 bases, there was a span of 10 bases. The CDR3 sequence is 15 residues long. The CDR3 sequence: CASTSAASGANVLTF. Here the CDR3 DNA reads TGTGCCAGCACCTCTGCGGCCTCTGGGGCCAACGTCCTGACTTTC.

This rearrangement joins TRBV10-1 to TRBJ2-3; tentatively, D is TRBD1 (5 bases). Germline V gene data show CDR1 as WNHNN and CDR2 as SYGVQD (reference sequence). Deletions cut 5 bases from V and 3 bases from J, with 12 bases between. The CDR3 has 14 amino acids. As DNA, the CDR3 is TGCGCCAGCAGTCAGGGAAGTATGACAGATACGCAGTATTTT. Translation gives CASSQGSMTDTQYF.

The gene calls are TRBV11-1 and TRBJ1-5, with D possibly matching TRBD1 (5 bases). The CDR3 loop spans 14 amino acids. Trimming pared 5 bases from V and 3 bases from J, leaving 11 bases between. Germline V gene sequence: CDR1 SGHAT, CDR2 FQDESV (reference sequence). For the CDR3, the DNA is TGTGCCAGCAGCCCGCAGGGTGACAATCAGCCCCAGCATTTT. This encodes CASSPQGDNQPQHF.

The chain couples TRBV4-3 to TRBJ2-1; D uncertain. V lost 0 bases and J lost 9, with 15 bases in between. This CDR3 contains 15 residues. Germline assignment: CDR1 LGHNA and CDR2 YSLEER. Here the CDR3 DNA reads TGCGCCAGCAGCCAAGATTCGCCTCCCATAGGTGAGCAGTTCTTC. This codes for CASSQDSPPIGEQFF.

The chain is built from TRBV9 and TRBJ2-5; 10 bases agree with TRBD2. The CDR3 is 15 residues long. The germline V gene has CDR1 SGDLS and CDR2 YYNGEE. The V gene end was trimmed by 4 bases and the J gene end by 3 bases; junction bases not matched to a gene: 6. The DNA for the CDR3 is TGTGCCAGCAGCACCAGTGGGACTAGCGAAGAGACCCAGTACTTC. Translating gives CASSTSGTSEETQYF.

The V gene is TRBV7-2, the J gene TRBJ1-1; 7 nucleotides match TRBD1. Germline lookup yields CDR1 SGHTA and CDR2 FQGNSA. After removal of 5 bases from V and 5 bases from J, the junction contained 11 bases not matched to a gene. This CDR3 has 15 amino acids. The CDR3: CASSLYRGWGTEAFF. The CDR3 DNA reads as TGTGCCAGCAGCCTCTACAGGGGATGGGGGACTGAAGCTTTCTTT.